One sample yielded the 25 T cell receptor beta chains listed below, sequenced in a study of CD8+ T cells in alopecia areata. In each case, RNA was isolated and then reverse transcribed into cDNA as the sequencing template. This table comes from immunoSEQ multiplex PCR, and its TCRdb copy is limited to in-frame clones, with some not included. This table holds about 74,000 clones, about 30% found once. Described treatment: oral pan-JAK inhibitor, 5-10 mg twice daily. Sequencing used CD8+ T cells sorted from blood, obtained at week 4, from a patient treated with tofacitinib. The receptors were gathered from a human donor with alopecia areata.

The chain recombines TRBV27 with TRBJ2-3; the D gene is possibly TRBD2 (5 bases). The CDR3 extends over 13 amino acids. V lost 5 bases and J 3 bases, leaving 9 bases between the germline ends. The germline gives CDR1 MNHEY, CDR2 SMNVEV (reference sequence). This CDR3 is CASSRSGTDTQYF. CDR3 coding DNA: TGTGCCAGCAGTCGGAGCGGAACAGATACGCAGTATTTT.

This clone has a handful of counts. The V gene is TRBV5-8, the J gene TRBJ1-1; D gene uncertain. Per germline, CDR1 SGHTS and CDR2 YDEGEE. This CDR3 region has 12 residues. V lost 2 bases and J lost 1, with 3 bases in between. CDR3 sequence (DNA): TGTGCCAGCAGCTTTCGGAACACTGAAGCTTTCTTT. It codes for CASSFRNTEAFF.

The rearrangement uses TRBV12-5 and TRBJ2-1; 9 bases fit TRBD2. Germline loops: CDR1 LGHNT, CDR2 FRNRAP. With 1 base clipped from V and 10 bases from J, the junction kept 5 bases outside the gene matches. There are 14 residues in the CDR3. Here the CDR3 reads CASGLEGGRGEQFF. The DNA for the CDR3 is TGTGCTAGTGGTTTGGAGGGCGGGAGGGGAGAGCAGTTCTTC.

The V gene is TRBV30, the J gene TRBJ2-1; no reliable D call. This CDR3 region has 13 residues. V lost 6 bases to trimming and J lost 5 bases, with 14 bases between them. CDR1 GTSNPN and CDR2 SVGIG come from the germline V gene (reference sequence). The CDR3 DNA sequence: TGTGCCTGCTCTCCGCTTGACGACAATGAGCAGTTCTTC. This translates into CACSPLDDNEQFF. Full variable domain (remainder filled in from reference TRBV30 and TRBJ2-1): SQTIHQWPATLVQPVGSPLSLECTVEGTSNPNLYWYRQAAGRGLQLLFYSVGIGQISSEVPQNLSASRPQDRQFILSSKKLLLSDSGFYLCACSPLDDNEQFFGPGTRLTVL.

This clone has ten or more counts. The V gene is TRBV19, the J gene TRBJ2-1, with D possibly being TRBD2 (6 bases). There are 14 residues in the CDR3. The germline gives CDR1 LNHDA, CDR2 SQIVND (reference sequence). V lost 3 bases to trimming and J lost 7 bases, with 13 bases between them. The CDR3 DNA reads TGTGCCAGTAGTATTCTGGCGGGACGGAATGAGCAGTTCTTC. It translates to CASSILAGRNEQFF. Drawing the rest from reference TRBV19 and TRBJ2-1, the complete variable domain is DGGITQSPKYLFRKEGQNVTLSCEQNLNHDAMYWYRQDPGQGLRLIYYSQIVNDFQKGDIAEGYSVSREKKESFPLTVTSAQKNPTAFYLCASSILAGRNEQFFGPGTRLTVL.

The chain couples TRBV4-3 to TRBJ2-7; the D gene is possibly TRBD2 (5 bases). This CDR3 spans 15 amino acids. Trimming cost V 0 bases and J 3 bases, with 12 bases left between them. Germline CDR1 is LGHNA and CDR2 is YSLEER. The CDR3 protein is CASSQERFGNYEQYF. CDR3 DNA: TGCGCCAGCAGCCAAGAGCGATTCGGGAACTACGAGCAGTACTTC.

This clone appeared once. The rearrangement links TRBV14 to TRBJ1-2, with D possibly being TRBD1 (6 bases). CDR1 is SGHDN and CDR2 is FVKESK in the germline V gene. Between the trimmed V and J ends, which lost 1 base and 8 bases, there was a span of 14 bases. The CDR3 length is 14 residues. CDR3 sequence reads: CASSQGSGTRGYTF. For the CDR3, the DNA is TGTGCCAGCAGCCAAGGTAGCGGGACACGAGGCTACACCTTC.

This clone was picked up a small number of times. This chain uses TRBV4-1 with TRBJ2-1, with 12 bases fitting TRBD2. The CDR3 length is 15 residues. Germline trimming cut 5 bases from V and 7 bases from J; bases unmatched to any gene: 6. The germline CDR1 and CDR2 sequences are MGHRA and YSYEKL. The CDR3 nucleotides are TGCGCCAGCAGCAACCTAGCGGGAGGGGGGAATGAGCAGTTCTTC. This codes for CASSNLAGGGNEQFF.

The chain has TRBV4-1 and TRBJ1-1; D remains unclear. Trimming left V 0 bases short and J 11 bases short, with 10 bases between. CDR1 is MGHRA, CDR2 YSYEKL, per germline. The CDR3 totals 12 residues. The CDR3 nucleotides are TGCGCCAGCAGCCAAGATCCCCCTCCGGCTTTCTTT. It translates to CASSQDPPPAFF.

V usage is TRBV6-1 and J usage is TRBJ2-5, with 8 bases matching TRBD2. The length of the CDR3 is 15 residues. The germline CDR1 and CDR2 sequences are MNHNS and SASEGT. J was trimmed by 5 bases and V by 2 bases; bases with no gene match: 7. The CDR3 here is CASSESAGTRETQYF. CDR3 coding DNA: TGTGCCAGCAGTGAAAGCGCCGGGACTAGGGAGACCCAGTACTTC.

This clone was counted once. The chain couples TRBV9 to TRBJ2-3; 9 bases fit TRBD2. The germline V gene encodes CDR1 SGDLS and CDR2 YYNGEE. Trimming cost V 0 bases and J 4 bases; bases outside gene matches: 6. CDR3 length: 16 residues. The CDR3 loop reads CASSVGLAGNADTQYF. CDR3 nucleotides: TGTGCCAGCAGCGTAGGGCTAGCGGGAAACGCAGATACGCAGTATTTT.

This clone has just one count. The chain carries TRBV5-6 and TRBJ1-1; unclear D gene. Germline V lookup: CDR1 SGHDT, CDR2 YYEEEE. With 2 bases removed from V and 0 bases from J, the gap between germline ends came to 5 bases. There are 13 residues in the CDR3. This CDR3 reads CASSLSLNTEAFF. CDR3 sequence (DNA): TGTGCCAGCAGCTTAAGCCTGAACACTGAAGCTTTCTTT.

V and J are TRBV7-9 and TRBJ2-1; maybe TRBD2 (6 bases). The CDR3 loop spans 12 amino acids. V was clipped by 8 bases and J by 6 bases, with 11 bases between them. Germline V gene lookup returns CDR1 SEHNR and CDR2 FQNEAQ (reference sequence). CDR3 loop: CASGGGINEQFF. The CDR3 DNA reads TGTGCCAGCGGAGGCGGGATCAATGAGCAGTTCTTC.

This clone has only a few counts. The genes are TRBV13 and TRBJ2-7; a possible D gene is TRBD2 (6 bases). Germline V gene lookup returns CDR1 PRHDT and CDR2 FYEKMQ (reference sequence). Trimming removed 2 bases at V and 2 bases at J, with 10 bases between. The CDR3 totals 14 residues. CDR3 sequence: CASSLRRGPYEQYF. The DNA for the CDR3 is TGTGCCAGCAGCTTAAGGCGGGGTCCCTACGAGCAGTACTTC.

This clone occurred a few times. This chain links TRBV6-1 with TRBJ2-1, with 16 bases that match TRBD2. Trimming cost V 3 bases and J 10 bases; bases outside gene matches: 3. Germline-derived CDR1 and CDR2 are MNHNS and SASEGT. The CDR3 totals 15 residues. CDR3 loop: CASSDRGLAGGEQFF. CDR3 nucleotides: TGTGCCAGCAGTGACAGGGGACTAGCGGGAGGGGAGCAGTTCTTC.

In regard to this clone: Other DNA sequences in the same sample also yield this CDR3. This chain connects TRBV28 to TRBJ1-1, with D unresolved. The CDR3 is made up of 11 amino acids. V lost 6 bases to trimming and J lost 2 bases, with 4 bases between them. From germline, CDR1 is MDHEN and CDR2 SYDVKM. CDR3 protein: CASSPNTEAFF. CDR3 bases: TGTGCCAGCAGCCCCAACACTGAAGCTTTCTTT.

This clone was detected only a few times. The CDR3 region is CASSSLTGTGTVQHF. DNA for the CDR3: TGTGCCAGCAGCTCCTTAACAGGGACAGGGACCGTACAGCATTTT. The V call is TRBV7-8, the J call TRBJ1-5, with TRBD1 identical over 9 bases. V dropped 4 bases and J dropped 13; count of bases not matched to a gene: 14. The V gene's germline CDR1 is SGHVS and CDR2 FQNEAQ. The CDR3 loop spans 15 amino acids.

This clone was found a few times. This sequence joins TRBV7-3 and TRBJ1-5; 8 bases align to TRBD1. Unmatched junction bases numbered 15, after V lost 5 bases and J lost 6 bases. Germline values: CDR1 SGHTA, CDR2 FQGTGA. The CDR3 consists of 17 residues. DNA of the CDR3: TGTGCCAGCAGCCAAGATCCCAGGACAGGGTTAGGTCAGCCCCAGCATTTT. Translating it yields CASSQDPRTGLGQPQHF.

The chain combines TRBV27 with TRBJ2-6, with D perhaps matching TRBD1 (6 bases). The CDR3 covers 17 residues. Germline V gene lookup returns CDR1 MNHEY and CDR2 SMNVEV (reference sequence). V lost 4 bases and J 0 bases, leaving 13 bases between the germline ends. The CDR3, as DNA: TGTGCCAGCAGTTGGGTCAGGGGCAGCTCTGGGGCCAACGTCCTGACTTTC. Translating it yields CASSWVRGSSGANVLTF.

This clone was seen a few times. The V and J genes are TRBV29-1 and TRBJ1-1; TRBD1 agrees at 10 bases. Trimming at V came to 5 bases and at J to 1 base, leaving 1 base not matched to a gene. Germline CDR1 and CDR2: SQVTM and ANQGSEA. The CDR3 has 13 residues. Here the CDR3 DNA reads TGCAGCGTTTGGACAGGGGGGAACACTGAAGCTTTCTTT. Amino acid sequence: CSVWTGGNTEAFF.

There are a few counts of this clone. This chain links TRBV7-9 with TRBJ2-1; possible D gene TRBD2, 6 bases. The CDR3 covers 16 residues. Germline CDR1 SEHNR, CDR2 FQNEAQ (reference sequence). Trimming removed 5 bases at V and 0 bases at J, with 14 bases between. The CDR3 region has the DNA TGTGCCAGCAGCGGCGGGGCTAGCGTCTCCTACAATGAGCAGTTCTTC. Translation gives CASSGGASVSYNEQFF.

A few counts support this clone. The chain is built from TRBV13 and TRBJ2-5; D call uncertain. Germline values: CDR1 PRHDT, CDR2 FYEKMQ (reference sequence). Trimming removed 5 bases at V and 2 bases at J, with 12 bases between. The CDR3 covers 14 residues. The CDR3 bases are TGTGCCAGCAGCCGACGCGGCGGACAAGAGACCCAGTACTTC. This gives the protein CASSRRGGQETQYF.

The gene calls are TRBV2 and TRBJ2-5; D is possibly TRBD1 or TRBD2 (5 bases each). The CDR3 spans 9 residues. Germline CDR1 reads SNHLY; CDR2 reads FYNNEI. Trimming pared 11 bases from V and 4 bases from J, leaving 5 bases between. This CDR3 is CAGGETQYF. CDR3 nucleotide sequence: TGTGCCGGGGGAGAGACCCAGTACTTC.

This chain joins TRBV29-1 and TRBJ2-1; 7 nucleotides agree with TRBD2. The CDR3 is made up of 15 amino acids. The germline V gene has CDR1 SQVTM and CDR2 ANQGSEA. V dropped 4 bases and J dropped 2; count of bases not matched to a gene: 8. CDR3 nucleotides: TGCAGCGTTGGGGGGAGGGATTCTCCCTACAATGAGCAGTTCTTC. Translation: CSVGGRDSPYNEQFF.

This clone was seen a few times. This chain connects TRBV4-1 to TRBJ2-5, with a possible D match to TRBD2 (6 bases). CDR1 is MGHRA, CDR2 YSYEKL, per germline. V was clipped by 4 bases and J by 9 bases, with 18 bases between them. The CDR3 totals 14 residues. For the CDR3, the DNA is TGCGCCAGCAGCCCAACGGGACTCCGGCCGGCCCAGTACTTC. As protein: CASSPTGLRPAQYF.